The next 6 T cell receptor beta chains were all read from a single sample in a study of post-analysis software for immune sequencing data. Their specific antigens are unknown. General study findings and limits: Patients showed TRBV5-6, TRBV5-1 and TRBV20-1 among 4 or 5 TRBV segments more frequent than in controls.

The authors incorporated unique molecular identifiers into the TCR beta cDNA libraries. Using its own MiXCR run on the PCR reads, TCRdb lists one record per CDR3 protein. There are 450,000 to 650,000 distinct CDR3 sequences in the sample; around 47% occur only once, and over 1.5% lies in the top ten. Sequenced input: blood. The receptors originated from a girl between 10 and 17 years old with multiple sclerosis.

The CDR3 loop is CASSPDMGGLSGYTF. The CDR3 DNA reads as TGTGCCAGCAGTCCCGACATGGGGGGATTAAGTGGCTACACCTTC. The V and J genes are TRBV12-3 or TRBV12-4 and TRBJ1-2, with D perhaps TRBD1 (5 bases). The CDR3 length is 15 residues. Between the trimmed V and J ends, which lost 5 bases and 7 bases, there was a span of 20 bases.

V is TRBV6-4 and J is TRBJ2-1; D is unresolved. There are 16 residues in the CDR3. Trimming cost V 6 bases and J 7 bases, with 22 bases left between them. Germline V gene data show CDR1 as MRHNA and CDR2 as SNTAGT. The CDR3 region has the DNA TGTGCCAGCAGCCGCAGACGAGATATCCCCTCAAATGAGCAGTTCTTC. This codes for CASSRRRDIPSNEQFF.

The CDR3: CASSSWGDRGYNEQFF. In DNA form, the CDR3 reads TGTGCCAGCAGCTCGTGGGGGGACAGGGGCTACAATGAGCAGTTCTTC. V is TRBV13 and J is TRBJ2-1, with TRBD1 matching 10 bases. J lost 3 bases, V lost 4 bases, and 6 bases had no gene match. The length of the CDR3 is 16 residues. Germline CDR1 and CDR2: PRHDT and FYEKMQ (reference sequence).

V usage is TRBV10-3 and J usage is TRBJ1-1; 7 bases fit TRBD1. Germline CDR1 reads ENHRY; CDR2 reads SYGVKD. The CDR3 is 14 residues long. V shed 0 bases and J 5 bases; nucleotides not matched to a gene: 3. The CDR3 DNA follows: TGTGCCATCAGTGAGTCGGCAGGGGGAACTGAAGCTTTCTTT. Its translation is CAISESAGGTEAFF.

This chain links TRBV6-5 with TRBJ2-1; 8 nucleotides line up with TRBD2. The V and J ends lost 5 bases and 6 bases, in that order; junction bases with no gene match: 6. Germline loops: CDR1 MNHEY, CDR2 SVGAGI. CDR3 length equals 14 residues. The CDR3 coding sequence is TGTGCCAGCAGTCCGGGACTAGTAGCCAATGAGCAGTTCTTC. Amino acids: CASSPGLVANEQFF.

J is TRBJ1-2 and V is TRBV29-1; possibly TRBD1 for D (6 bases). The CDR3 consists of 14 residues. Germline values: CDR1 SQVTM, CDR2 ANQGSEA. V was pared by 6 bases and J by 0 bases, with 14 bases between. CDR3: CSVGNRESNYGYTF. The CDR3 DNA follows: TGCAGCGTCGGGAACAGGGAGTCTAACTATGGCTACACCTTC.